Sequencing of this TCR beta chain was carried out in a study of T cell repertoires in ileal Crohn's disease. About this clone: What it recognizes is unknown.

Overall study findings and caveats: Compared with CD4 T cells, sorted CD8 cells carried more expanded clones.

Here immunoSEQ multiplex PCR was the method, and the copy in TCRdb shows in-frame clones only, minus some. This sample has about 8,400 clones, with about 84% found just once. The CDR3 is 14 residues long. V was trimmed by 4 bases and J by 1 base, leaving 8 bases between them. Germline V CDR1 and CDR2: LNHDA, SQIVND (reference sequence). The chain recombines TRBV19 with TRBJ2-1; tentative D call: TRBD1 (6 bases). Material: ileal tissue. This receptor was identified in an adult with Crohn's disease. The chain's CDR3 is CASSNQGSYNEQFF. CDR3 nucleotides: TGTGCCAGTAGTAACCAGGGGTCCTACAATGAGCAGTTCTTC.